This T cell receptor beta chain stems from a study of OX40 agonist ivuxolimab in advanced cancers. As for the study in general: It was ivuxolimab, an agonistic anti-OX40 (CD134) antibody, that patients were treated with.

TCRdb keeps only in-frame clones here, not all; method: immunoSEQ multiplex PCR. The table has approximately 90,000 clones, about 90% seen once. This clone appeared once. The junction had 12 bases not matched to a gene; V was cut back by 3 bases and J by 3 bases. The germline V gene encodes CDR1 MNHEY and CDR2 SMNVEV (reference sequence). This CDR3 region has 18 residues. The chain recombines TRBV27 with TRBJ2-2; 8 nucleotides line up with TRBD2. This sequence was found in an adult with an advanced solid tumor such as melanoma, head and neck, liver or kidney cancer. The specimen comprised CD4+ or CD8+ T cells sorted from blood, sampled in a trial of the OX40 agonist ivuxolimab. In DNA, the CDR3 is TGTGCCAGCAGTTTGTATGCCAGCGGGAGTATGGACACCGGGGAGCTGTTTTTT. The encoded protein is CASSLYASGSMDTGELFF.